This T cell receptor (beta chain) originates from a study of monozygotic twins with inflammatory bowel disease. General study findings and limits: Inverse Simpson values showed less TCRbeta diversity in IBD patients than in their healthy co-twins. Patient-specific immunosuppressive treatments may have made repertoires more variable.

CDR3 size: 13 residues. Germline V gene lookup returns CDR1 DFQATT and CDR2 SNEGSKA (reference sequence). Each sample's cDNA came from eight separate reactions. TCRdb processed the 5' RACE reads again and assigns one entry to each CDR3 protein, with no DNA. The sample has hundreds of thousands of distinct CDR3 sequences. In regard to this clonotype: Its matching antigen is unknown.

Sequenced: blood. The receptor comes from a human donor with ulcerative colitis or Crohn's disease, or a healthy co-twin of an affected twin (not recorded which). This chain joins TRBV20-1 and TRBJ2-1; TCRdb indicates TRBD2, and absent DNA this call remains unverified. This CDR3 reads CSAPETVPDQQFF.